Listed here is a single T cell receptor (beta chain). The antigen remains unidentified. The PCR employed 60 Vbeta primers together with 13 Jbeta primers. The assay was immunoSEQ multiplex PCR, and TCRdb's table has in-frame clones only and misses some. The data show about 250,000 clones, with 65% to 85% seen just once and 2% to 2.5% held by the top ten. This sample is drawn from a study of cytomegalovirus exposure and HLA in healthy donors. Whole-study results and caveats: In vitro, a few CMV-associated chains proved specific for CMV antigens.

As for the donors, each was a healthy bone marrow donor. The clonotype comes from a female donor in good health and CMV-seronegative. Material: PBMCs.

DNA of the CDR3: TGTGCCAGCAGCGCCCGACTCGTCTCCGGGGAGCAGTACTTC. Encoded protein: CASSARLVSGEQYF. The V and J genes are TRBV9 and TRBJ2-7, with unresolved D. The CDR3 consists of 14 residues. Trimming removed 3 bases from V and 7 bases from J, with 17 bases in between. Germline V gene lookup returns CDR1 SGDLS and CDR2 YYNGEE. The whole variable domain, filled in from reference TRBV9 and TRBJ2-7, reads DSGVTQTPKHLITATGQRVTLRCSPRSGDLSVYWYQQSLDQGLQFLIQYYNGEERAKGNILERFSAQQFPDLHSELNLSSLELGDSALYFCASSARLVSGEQYFGPGTRLTVT.